The clone carrying this TCR beta chain has more than one count but fewer than ten. Its antigen is undetermined. This record comes from a study of response to subunit inactivated influenza vaccine. Overall study findings and caveats: Each seasonal influenza vaccination recruits few new T cells, the authors suggested.

One entry per CDR3 protein, called by TCRdb with MiXCR from the RT-PCR reads. The repertoire consists of approximately 480,000 distinct CDR3 sequences, with approximately 11% occurring once and the leading ten covering approximately 12%. The CDR3 loop spans 15 amino acids. The germline CDR1 and CDR2 sequences are SQVTM and ANQGSEA. V was trimmed by 0 bases and J by 5 bases, leaving 14 bases between them. This chain connects TRBV29-1 to TRBJ2-1; perhaps TRBD2 as D (6 bases). This TCR was sampled from a middle-aged man who received an inactivated influenza vaccine. Sample: PBMCs from blood, taken 45 days after vaccination. The CDR3 bases are TGCAGCGTTGAAGATCGGTACGGGGGAAACAATGAGCAGTTCTTC. Translating gives CSVEDRYGGNNEQFF.